This T cell receptor beta chain was identified in a study of T cell responses to AZD1222 COVID-19 vaccine. Germline V lookup: CDR1 SEHNR, CDR2 FQNEAQ (reference sequence). The CDR3 consists of 15 residues. After removal of 6 bases from V and 10 bases from J, the junction contained 12 bases not matched to a gene. Data came from immunoSEQ multiplex PCR; TCRdb stores just in-frame clones and leaves some out. The table shows tens of thousands of clones, with 88% occurring only once. This chain links TRBV7-9 with TRBJ1-6; 7 nucleotides agree with TRBD1. The TCR comes from an adult in good health. The sequences come from peripheral blood, collected on day 0 of AZD1222 vaccination. The CDR3 DNA sequence: TGTGCCAGCAGACCCCGACAGGGAAGGGAATCACCCCTCCACTTT. This codes for CASRPRQGRESPLHF.